These 5 T cell receptor beta chains share one sample of origin, sequenced in a study of T cell responses to AZD1222 COVID-19 vaccine. Profiling relied on immunoSEQ multiplex PCR, and the TCRdb table lists in-frame clones only, not all of them. This sample has 150,000 to 180,000 clones, with over 90% found just once. The source material was peripheral blood, sampled 28 days after the second AZD1222 dose. These TCRs come from an adult who received the AZD1222 COVID-19 vaccine.

The chain links TRBV27 to TRBJ1-1, with a tentative D call TRBD1 (5 bases). The CDR3 covers 14 residues. Trimming pared 6 bases from V and 8 bases from J, leaving 19 bases between. Germline V gene lookup returns CDR1 MNHEY and CDR2 SMNVEV (reference sequence). In DNA, the CDR3 is TGTGCCAGCAGCACCCGGGACGGGACCCCAGAAGCTTTCTTT. It specifies CASSTRDGTPEAFF.

The CDR3 loop reads CASSLNWRLAGESQFF. CDR3 DNA: TGTGCCAGCAGCTTAAATTGGCGACTAGCGGGGGAGTCCCAGTTCTTC. This sequence joins TRBV7-2 and TRBJ2-1, with 12 bases aligning to TRBD2. In germline, CDR1 is SGHTA, CDR2 FQGNSA. CDR3 length: 16 residues. V lost 2 bases and J lost 13; bases outside the gene matches: 12. The variable domain in full, with the rest retrieved from reference TRBV7-2 and TRBJ2-1, is GAGVSQSPSNKVTEKGKDVELRCDPISGHTALYWYRQSLGQGLEFLIYFQGNSAPDKSGLPSDRFSAERTGGSVSTLTIQRTQQEDSAVYLCASSLNWRLAGESQFFGPGTRLTVL.

The chain couples TRBV29-1 to TRBJ1-2, with D tentatively TRBD1 (5 bases). V lost 3 bases and J lost 6, with 17 bases in between. This CDR3 spans 14 amino acids. CDR1 SQVTM and CDR2 ANQGSEA come from the germline V gene. The CDR3 sequence: CSVDRAGPRDGYTF. The CDR3 coding sequence is TGCAGCGTTGACAGGGCGGGGCCCAGAGATGGCTACACCTTC.

This chain uses TRBV5-1 with TRBJ2-3; maybe TRBD2 (5 bases). CDR1 SGHRS and CDR2 YFSETQ come from the germline V gene. V was shortened by 4 bases and J by 3 bases, with 9 bases between the two germline ends. The CDR3 runs to 13 residues. CDR3 protein: CASSPGSTDTQYF. As DNA, the CDR3 is TGCGCCAGCAGCCCGGGGTCTACAGATACGCAGTATTTT.

The chain uses TRBV3-1 (or the pseudogene TRBV3-2) and TRBJ1-2; the match to TRBD1 covers 11 bases. The CDR3 sequence is 15 residues long. Per germline, CDR1 LGHDT and CDR2 YNNKEL (reference sequence). V shed 3 bases, J shed 8 bases, and the junction held 8 bases outside the gene matches. CDR3 nucleotide sequence: TGTGCCAGCAGCCACTTCCCCGGGACAGGGGGAGGCTACACCTTC. Translating gives CASSHFPGTGGGYTF.